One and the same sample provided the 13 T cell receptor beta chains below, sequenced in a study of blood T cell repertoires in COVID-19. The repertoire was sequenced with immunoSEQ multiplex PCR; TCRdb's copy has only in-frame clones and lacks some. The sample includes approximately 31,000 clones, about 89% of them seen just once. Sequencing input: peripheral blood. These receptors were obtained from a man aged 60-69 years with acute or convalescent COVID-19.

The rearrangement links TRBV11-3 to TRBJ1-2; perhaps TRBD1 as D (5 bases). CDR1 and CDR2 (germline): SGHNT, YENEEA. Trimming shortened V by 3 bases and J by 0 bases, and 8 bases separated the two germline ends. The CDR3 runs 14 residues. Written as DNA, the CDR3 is TGTGCCAGCAGCTTTTCAGGGCCTAACTATGGCTACACCTTC. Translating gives CASSFSGPNYGYTF.

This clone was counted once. For the CDR3, the DNA is TGCGCCAGCAGCCAAAGAGAGGGACAGCCTAATCAGCCCCAGCATTTT. It codes for CASSQREGQPNQPQHF. This chain connects TRBV4-1 to TRBJ1-5; TRBD1 matches at 7 bases. Trimming took 2 bases from V and 4 from J; bases not matched to a gene: 8. Germline CDR1 reads MGHRA; CDR2 reads YSYEKL. The CDR3 is 16 residues long.

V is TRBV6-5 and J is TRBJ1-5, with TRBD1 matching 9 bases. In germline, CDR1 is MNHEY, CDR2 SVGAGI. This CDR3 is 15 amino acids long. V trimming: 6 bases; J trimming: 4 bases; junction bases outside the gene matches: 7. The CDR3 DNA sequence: TGTGCCAGCAGCACAACAGGGGGCGGTAATCAGCCCCAGCATTTT. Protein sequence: CASSTTGGGNQPQHF.

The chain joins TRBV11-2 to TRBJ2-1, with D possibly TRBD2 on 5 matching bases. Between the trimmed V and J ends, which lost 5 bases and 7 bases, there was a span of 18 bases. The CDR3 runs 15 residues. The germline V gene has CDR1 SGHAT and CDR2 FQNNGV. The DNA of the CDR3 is TGTGCCAGCAGCCCGGTGACTCAGCGAGGGAATGAGCAGTTCTTC. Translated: CASSPVTQRGNEQFF.

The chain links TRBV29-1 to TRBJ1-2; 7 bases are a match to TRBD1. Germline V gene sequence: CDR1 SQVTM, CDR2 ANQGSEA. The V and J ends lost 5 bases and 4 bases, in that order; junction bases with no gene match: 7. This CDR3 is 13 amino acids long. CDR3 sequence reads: CSVTTGAPYGYTF. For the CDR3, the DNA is TGCAGCGTTACCACAGGGGCCCCCTATGGCTACACCTTC.

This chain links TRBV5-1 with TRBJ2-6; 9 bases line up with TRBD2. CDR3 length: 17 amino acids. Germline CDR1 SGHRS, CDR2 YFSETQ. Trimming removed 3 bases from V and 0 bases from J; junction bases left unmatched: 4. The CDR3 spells CASSSSGTSSGANVLTF. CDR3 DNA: TGCGCCAGCAGCTCTAGCGGGACTAGCTCTGGGGCCAACGTCCTGACTTTC. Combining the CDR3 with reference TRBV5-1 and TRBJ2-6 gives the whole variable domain KAGVTQTPRYLIKTRGQQVTLSCSPISGHRSVSWYQQTPGQGLQFLFEYFSETQRNKGNFPGRFSGRQFSNSRSEMNVSTLELGDSALYLCASSSSGTSSGANVLTFGAGSRLTVL.

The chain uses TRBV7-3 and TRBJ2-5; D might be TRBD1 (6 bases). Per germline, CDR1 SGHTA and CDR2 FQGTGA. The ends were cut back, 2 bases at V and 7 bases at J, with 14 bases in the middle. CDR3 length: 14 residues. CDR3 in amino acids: CASSLGGQATTQYF. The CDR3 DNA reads TGTGCCAGCAGCTTAGGGGGCCAGGCGACGACCCAGTACTTC. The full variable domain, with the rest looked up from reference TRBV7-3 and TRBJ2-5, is GAGVSQTPSNKVTEKGKYVELRCDPISGHTALYWYRQSLGQGPEFLIYFQGTGAADDSGLPNDRFFAVRPEGSVSTLKIQRTERGDSAVYLCASSLGGQATTQYFGPGTRLLVL.

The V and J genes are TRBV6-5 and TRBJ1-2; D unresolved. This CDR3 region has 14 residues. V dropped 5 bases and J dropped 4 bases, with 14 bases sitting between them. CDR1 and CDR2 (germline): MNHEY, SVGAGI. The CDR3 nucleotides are TGTGCCAGCAGTCTGAACAGATTAACCTATGGCTACACCTTC. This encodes CASSLNRLTYGYTF.

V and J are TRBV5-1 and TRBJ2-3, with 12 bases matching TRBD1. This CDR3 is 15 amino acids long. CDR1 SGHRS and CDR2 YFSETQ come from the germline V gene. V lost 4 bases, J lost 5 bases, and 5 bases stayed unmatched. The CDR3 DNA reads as TGCGCCAGCAGCATCGGGACAGGGGGCGGAGATACGCAGTATTTT. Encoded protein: CASSIGTGGGDTQYF.

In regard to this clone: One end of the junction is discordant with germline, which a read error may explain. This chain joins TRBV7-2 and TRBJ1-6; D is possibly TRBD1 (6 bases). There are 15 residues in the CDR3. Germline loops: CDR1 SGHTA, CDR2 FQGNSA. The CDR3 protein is CASNLQGVNNSPLHF. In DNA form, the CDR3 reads TGTGCCAGCAACTTACAGGGCGTTAATAATTCACCCCTCCACTTT.

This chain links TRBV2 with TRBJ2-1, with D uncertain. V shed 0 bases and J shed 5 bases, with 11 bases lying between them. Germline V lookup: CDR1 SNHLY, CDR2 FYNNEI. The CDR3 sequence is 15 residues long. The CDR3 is CASSEASSTNNEQFF. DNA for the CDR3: TGTGCCAGCAGTGAAGCTAGCAGTACTAACAATGAGCAGTTCTTC. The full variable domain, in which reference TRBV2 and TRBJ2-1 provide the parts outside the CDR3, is EPEVTQTPSHQVTQMGQEVILRCVPISNHLYFYWYRQILGQKVEFLVSFYNNEISEKSEIFDDQFSVERPDGSNFTLKIRSTKLEDSAMYFCASSEASSTNNEQFFGPGTRLTVL.

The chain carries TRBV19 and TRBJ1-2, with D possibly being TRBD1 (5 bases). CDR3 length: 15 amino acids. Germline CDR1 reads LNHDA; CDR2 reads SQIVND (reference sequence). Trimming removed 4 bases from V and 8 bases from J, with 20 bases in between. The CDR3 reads CASSSQPGGAGGYTF. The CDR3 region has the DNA TGTGCCAGTAGTAGCCAGCCGGGAGGGGCTGGAGGCTACACCTTC.

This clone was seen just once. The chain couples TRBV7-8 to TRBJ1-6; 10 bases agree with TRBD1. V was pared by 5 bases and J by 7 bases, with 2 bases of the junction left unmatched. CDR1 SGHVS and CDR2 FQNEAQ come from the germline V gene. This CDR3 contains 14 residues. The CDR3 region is CASSADRGNSPLHF. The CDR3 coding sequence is TGTGCCAGCAGCGCGGACAGGGGGAATTCACCCCTCCACTTT.